This T cell receptor beta chain was retrieved from a study of molecular identifiers for immune sequencing clone quantification. Study summary: Four of five splits of RNA from roughly 18,000 or 92,000 naive CD8 cells were sequenced in replicates.

Naive CD8 T cells were picked out by sorting for CD8+CD4-CCR7+CD45RA+. Each CDR3 protein gets one entry after TCRdb re-called the PCR reads with MiXCR. The data show about 510,000 distinct CDR3 sequences, less than 30% seen once. In its sample, this clonotype was seen many times. There are 13 residues in the CDR3. Germline CDR1 is SGHVS and CDR2 is FNYEAQ. V gave up 10 bases and J gave up 2 bases, with 13 bases separating them. Sequencing used naive CD8+ T cells from blood, with Jurkat cell RNA spiked in. Subset described: FACS-sorted CD8+CD4-CCR7+CD45RA+ naive T cells. V gene TRBV7-6 combines with J gene TRBJ2-3; D is perhaps TRBD1 or TRBD2 (5 bases each). This TCR was sampled from a human donor in good health. Some libraries in this study had Jurkat cell RNA spiked in. The CDR3 DNA sequence: TGTGCCACCGGCCGGGGCGTCACAGATACGCAGTATTTT. Translation gives CATGRGVTDTQYF.